This TCR beta chain originates from a study of T-cell reconstitution after alpha-beta-depleted transplantation in children. Study observations and caveats: From newly produced T cells came most of the T-cell counts and diversity one year after transplant.

This clonotype was seen a handful of times. Its antigen is as yet unknown. For TCRbeta, the library was prepared with unique molecular identifiers. TCRdb re-called the PCR reads with MiXCR, one entry per CDR3 protein. The sample records 250,000 to 300,000 distinct CDR3 sequences, 6.5% to 9% being singletons. There are 13 residues in the CDR3. CDR1 SGHKS and CDR2 YYEKEE come from the germline V gene (reference sequence). Trimming shortened V by 4 bases and J by 5 bases, and 12 bases separated the two germline ends. This sample comprised peripheral blood, obtained 360 days after TCRalphabeta/CD19-depleted stem cell transplant. The source of this sequence is a female patient aged 2-10 years who had a stem cell transplant for Fanconi anemia, so the T cells may come from the graft donor. This chain joins TRBV5-5 and TRBJ1-2; D may be TRBD1 (5 bases). In DNA, the CDR3 is TGTGCCAGCAGCCAACAGGTTGGGTATGGCTACACCTTC. It specifies CASSQQVGYGYTF.